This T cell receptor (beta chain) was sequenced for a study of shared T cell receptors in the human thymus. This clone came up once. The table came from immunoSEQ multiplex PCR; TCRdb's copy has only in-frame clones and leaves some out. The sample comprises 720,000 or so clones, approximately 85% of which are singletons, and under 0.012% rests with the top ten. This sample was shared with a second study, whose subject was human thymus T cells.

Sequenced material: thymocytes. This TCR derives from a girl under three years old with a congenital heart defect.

In nucleotides, the CDR3 is TGTGCCAGCTTGACCTTTCGGGGTCCCTACGAGCAGTACTTC. It yields the protein CASLTFRGPYEQYF. The chain combines TRBV28 with TRBJ2-7, with D perhaps matching TRBD2 (5 bases). Looked up from germline, CDR1 is MDHEN and CDR2 is SYDVKM. The CDR3 is 14 amino acids. The ends were cut back, 8 bases at V and 2 bases at J, with 16 bases in the middle.